This TCR beta chain was captured in a study of blood T cells in healthy people across ages. Isolation of PBMCs gave at least 6.5 million cells per sample. Germline V gene lookup returns CDR1 DFQATT and CDR2 SNEGSKA (reference sequence). The length of the CDR3 is 12 residues. Through a sample-barcoded 5' primer and a J-beta primer mix, a second PCR was run for about 6 to 12 cycles. TCRdb redid the calling of the 5' RACE reads with MiXCR, one entry per CDR3 protein. The table lists some 900,000 distinct CDR3 sequences, roughly 48% of them singletons, with 13% in the top ten. The chain combines TRBV20-1 with TRBJ2-7; possibly TRBD1 for D (5 bases). The J call is in doubt because the DNA end fits TRBJ2-5 better. The receptor was derived from a young man in good health. Sequenced material: blood. Written as DNA, the CDR3 is TGCAGTGCTAGTGATAGGGGCCAGACCCAGTACTTC. It translates to CSASDRGQTQYF.